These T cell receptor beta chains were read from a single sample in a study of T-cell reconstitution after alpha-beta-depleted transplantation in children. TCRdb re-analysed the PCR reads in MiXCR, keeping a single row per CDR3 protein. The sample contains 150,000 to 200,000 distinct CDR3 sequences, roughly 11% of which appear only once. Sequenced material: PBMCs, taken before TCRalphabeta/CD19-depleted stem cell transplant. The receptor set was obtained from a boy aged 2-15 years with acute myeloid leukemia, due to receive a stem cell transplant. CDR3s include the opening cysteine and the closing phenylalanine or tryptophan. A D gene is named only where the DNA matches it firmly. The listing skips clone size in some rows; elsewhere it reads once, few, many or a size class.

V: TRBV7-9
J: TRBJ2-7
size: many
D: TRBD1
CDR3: CASSLPGTGTSSEQYF

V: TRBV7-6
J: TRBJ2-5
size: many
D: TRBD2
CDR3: CASSPSGGTSGPQYF

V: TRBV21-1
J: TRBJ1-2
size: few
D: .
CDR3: CASSKVTGDGYTF

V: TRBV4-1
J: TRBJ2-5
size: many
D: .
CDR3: CASSWSRGPETQYF

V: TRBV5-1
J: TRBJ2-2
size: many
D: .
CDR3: CASSLAGQFTGELFF

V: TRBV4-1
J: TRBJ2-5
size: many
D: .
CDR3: CASSLGGGAGETQYF

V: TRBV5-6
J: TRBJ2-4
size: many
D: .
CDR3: CASCYRDTKNIQYF

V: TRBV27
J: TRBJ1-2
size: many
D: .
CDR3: CASSSGVNYGYTF

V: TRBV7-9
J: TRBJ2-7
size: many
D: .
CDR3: CASSPISAYEQYF

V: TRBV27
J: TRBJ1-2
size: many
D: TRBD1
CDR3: CASSPSTGGVKYGYTF

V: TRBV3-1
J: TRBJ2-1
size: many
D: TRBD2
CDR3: CASSPVSGSYNEQFF

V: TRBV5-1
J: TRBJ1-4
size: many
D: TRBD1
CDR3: CASSPSGGTNEKLFF

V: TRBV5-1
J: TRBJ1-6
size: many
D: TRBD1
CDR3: CASSKRGQGYYNSPLHF

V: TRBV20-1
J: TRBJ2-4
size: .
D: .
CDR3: CSARDRLMSRNIQYF

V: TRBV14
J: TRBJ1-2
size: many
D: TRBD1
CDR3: CASSQGRQGGYTF

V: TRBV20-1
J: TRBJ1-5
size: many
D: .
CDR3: CSARVSGSGNQPQHF

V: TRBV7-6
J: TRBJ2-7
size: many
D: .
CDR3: CASSLEQFDSEQYF

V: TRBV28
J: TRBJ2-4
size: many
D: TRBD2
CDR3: CASSLTSGMRIQYF

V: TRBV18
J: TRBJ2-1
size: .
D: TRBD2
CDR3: CASSPLAGPGEQFF

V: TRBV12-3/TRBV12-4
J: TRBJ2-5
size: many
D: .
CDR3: CASSLAPAETQYF

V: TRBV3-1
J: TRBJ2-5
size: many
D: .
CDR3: CASSHWDLEETQYF

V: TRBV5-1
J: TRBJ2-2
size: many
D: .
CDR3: CASSLSMNTGELFF

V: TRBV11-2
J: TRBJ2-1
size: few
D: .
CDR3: CASSLLGSDEQFF

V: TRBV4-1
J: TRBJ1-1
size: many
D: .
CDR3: CASSLTGARNTEAFF

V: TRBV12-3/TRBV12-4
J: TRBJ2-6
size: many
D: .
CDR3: CASSSPRGANVLTF

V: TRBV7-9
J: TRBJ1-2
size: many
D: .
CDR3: CASSLNRDNYGYTF

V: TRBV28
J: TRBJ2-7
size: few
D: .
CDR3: CASSTGLPYEQYF

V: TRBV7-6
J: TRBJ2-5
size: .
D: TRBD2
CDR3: CASSLSGSIRETQYF

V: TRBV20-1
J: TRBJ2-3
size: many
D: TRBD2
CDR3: CSALGTLAGTYF

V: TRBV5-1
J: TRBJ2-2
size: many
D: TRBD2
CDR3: CASNSGSSGTGELFF

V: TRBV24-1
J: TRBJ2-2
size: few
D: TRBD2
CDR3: CATSEPSGPNTGELFF

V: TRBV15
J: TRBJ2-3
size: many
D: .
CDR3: CATSREQGFTDTQYF